One sample yielded the 30 T cell receptor beta chains listed below, sequenced in a study of blood T cell repertoires in COVID-19 (TCRdb year 2020). The library was built by means of the immunoSEQ multiplex PCR assay. Entries here come from immuneACCESS through TCRdb and include only in-frame sequences with V and J called. Some clones fail to appear in such tables; in the studies checked, an unresolved V gene covers under half of the shortfall, and the cause of the remainder is unknown. The sample data list 95,000 to 150,000 clones, and 81% of these were observed just once. About a sixth of the sample belongs to the ten largest clones. Sequenced input: peripheral blood. These receptor sequences come from a man aged 25 to 40 with COVID-19, enrolled during active disease.

The V gene is TRBV3-1 (or the pseudogene TRBV3-2), the J gene TRBJ1-4; 7 positions match TRBD1. The CDR3 contains 18 residues. From germline, CDR1 is LGHDT and CDR2 YNNKEL (reference sequence). V lost 8 bases to trimming and J lost 4 bases; unmatched junction nucleotides: 19. This CDR3 reads CASDPGNNRGRINEKLFF. For the CDR3, the DNA is TGTGCCAGCGACCCTGGGAACAACAGGGGAAGGATTAATGAAAAACTGTTTTTT.

CDR3 DNA sequence: TGCAGCGTTGAAGATCAGGGACAGGGGGCCCACGAGCAGTACTTC. Its translation is CSVEDQGQGAHEQYF. The V gene is TRBV29-1, the J gene TRBJ2-7, with 12 bases lining up with TRBD1. The V gene's germline CDR1 is SQVTM and CDR2 ANQGSEA. This CDR3 has 15 amino acids. The V and J ends lost 0 bases and 5 bases, in that order; junction bases with no gene match: 5.

Worth noting for this clone: The same CDR3 can be traced to other DNA sequences in this sample. The chain combines TRBV5-1 with TRBJ1-6; tentatively, D is TRBD1 (5 bases). Per the germline V gene, CDR1 is SGHRS and CDR2 is YFSETQ. V lost 2 bases and J 10 bases, leaving 10 bases between the germline ends. The CDR3 spans 13 residues. The CDR3 region is CASSLAGRSPLHF. CDR3 nucleotides: TGCGCCAGCAGCTTAGCAGGGCGATCACCCCTCCACTTT.

This clone was found once. J is TRBJ1-1 and V is TRBV4-1, with 8 bases identical to TRBD1. This CDR3 has 16 amino acids. The V gene's germline CDR1 is MGHRA and CDR2 YSYEKL. The V segment lost 0 bases and the J segment 5 bases; nucleotides outside the gene matches: 8. CDR3 region: CASSQDLARGRTEAFF. For the CDR3, the DNA is TGCGCCAGCAGCCAAGATCTGGCCAGGGGGCGGACTGAAGCTTTCTTT.

The chain links TRBV14 to TRBJ1-1, with TRBD1 matching 10 bases. There are 17 residues in the CDR3. Germline CDR1 reads SGHDN; CDR2 reads FVKESK. V gave up 1 base and J gave up 2 bases; unmatched junction bases: 7. The DNA of the CDR3 is TGTGCCAGCAGCCAAGGTGGACAGGGGGTTTTTAACACTGAAGCTTTCTTT. This gives the protein CASSQGGQGVFNTEAFF.

This clone was found a few times. The V and J genes are TRBV11-3 and TRBJ1-5, with 7 bases matching TRBD1. CDR1 SGHNT and CDR2 YENEEA come from the germline V gene. With V trimmed by 1 base and J by 5 bases, 2 bases remained unmatched. This CDR3 has 14 residues. Written as DNA, the CDR3 is TGTGCCAGCAGCTTAGCAGGGGGTGATCAGCCCCAGCATTTT. Its protein product is CASSLAGGDQPQHF.

The genes are TRBV28 and TRBJ1-1, with a tentative D call TRBD1 (6 bases). The germline gives CDR1 MDHEN, CDR2 SYDVKM. This CDR3 is 14 amino acids long. V dropped 5 bases and J dropped 11 bases, with 21 bases sitting between them. CDR3 coding DNA: TGTGCCAGCAGTCCTATTATACCGGGACAAGGCGCTTTCTTT. It encodes CASSPIIPGQGAFF.

The gene calls are TRBV9 and TRBJ1-2; D possibly corresponds to TRBD1 (6 bases). This CDR3 is built from 15 residues. Trimming pared 4 bases from V and 4 bases from J, leaving 17 bases between. The germline V gene has CDR1 SGDLS and CDR2 YYNGEE. CDR3 in amino acids: CASSTPTGGGYGYTF. CDR3 coding DNA: TGTGCCAGCAGCACCCCGACAGGCGGTGGCTATGGCTACACCTTC.

Only a few counts were recorded for this clone. The rearrangement links TRBV5-1 to TRBJ1-6, with 9 positions matching TRBD1. Trimming at V came to 0 bases and at J to 8 bases, leaving 0 bases not matched to a gene. This CDR3 is built from 14 residues. From germline, CDR1 is SGHRS and CDR2 YFSETQ. In nucleotides, the CDR3 is TGCGCCAGCAGCTTGGGGACAGGGGATTCACCCCTCCACTTT. It yields the protein CASSLGTGDSPLHF.

The chain carries TRBV9 and TRBJ1-3, with D possibly being TRBD1 (5 bases). This CDR3 region has 15 residues. Germline-derived CDR1 and CDR2 are SGDLS and YYNGEE. V was cut by 4 bases and J by 4 bases, with 15 bases left in between. This CDR3 reads CASSPRTFRGNTIYF. CDR3 bases: TGTGCCAGCAGCCCAAGGACATTTCGGGGAAACACCATATATTTT. Drawing the rest from reference TRBV9 and TRBJ1-3, the complete variable domain is DSGVTQTPKHLITATGQRVTLRCSPRSGDLSVYWYQQSLDQGLQFLIQYYNGEERAKGNILERFSAQQFPDLHSELNLSSLELGDSALYFCASSPRTFRGNTIYFGEGSWLTVV.

The chain has TRBV2 and TRBJ1-4; D is possibly TRBD1 (5 bases). Germline V gene sequence: CDR1 SNHLY, CDR2 FYNNEI. This CDR3 contains 15 residues. The V end was cut by 2 bases, the J end by 7 bases, with 14 bases between. The CDR3 spells CASSEFDRPPEKLFF. Here the CDR3 DNA reads TGTGCCAGCAGTGAATTCGACAGACCGCCTGAAAAACTGTTTTTT.

This sequence joins TRBV30 and TRBJ1-1; D not certain. Trimming removed 5 bases at V and 4 bases at J, with 17 bases between. Germline V gene data show CDR1 as GTSNPN and CDR2 as SVGIG (reference sequence). CDR3 length: 14 residues. CDR3 nucleotide sequence: TGTGCCTGGCACCCTTTACAAAGGAGCACTGAAGCTTTCTTT. Translating gives CAWHPLQRSTEAFF.

This rearrangement joins TRBV19 to TRBJ2-3; TRBD2 aligns across 9 bases. V lost 4 bases, J lost 2 bases, and 10 bases stayed unmatched. Germline loops: CDR1 LNHDA, CDR2 SQIVND (reference sequence). The CDR3 totals 17 residues. This chain's CDR3 is CASSTSTLAGLTDTQYF. CDR3 nucleotide sequence: TGTGCCAGTAGTACCTCAACCCTAGCGGGGCTCACAGATACGCAGTATTTT.

This clone has just one count. The chain carries TRBV11-3 and TRBJ1-2, with 7 bases fitting TRBD1. Looked up from germline, CDR1 is SGHNT and CDR2 is YENEEA. The junction had 5 bases not matched to a gene; V was cut back by 5 bases and J by 5 bases. CDR3 length equals 13 residues. The DNA for the CDR3 is TGTGCCAGCAGCCCGGGACAGACTTATGGCTACACCTTC. Translated, it gives CASSPGQTYGYTF.

J is TRBJ2-3 and V is TRBV5-1; 8 bases fit TRBD2. After removal of 0 bases from V and 0 bases from J, the junction contained 6 bases not matched to a gene. This CDR3 comprises 17 residues. The germline V gene has CDR1 SGHRS and CDR2 YFSETQ. The CDR3 loop reads CASSLVSAGASTDTQYF. CDR3 sequence (DNA): TGCGCCAGCAGCTTGGTCTCAGCGGGAGCTAGCACAGATACGCAGTATTTT.

The chain employs TRBV5-6 and TRBJ2-5; 7 bases align to TRBD2. The CDR3 is 15 residues long. Losses at the gene ends were 2 bases for V and 3 bases for J; bases not matched to a gene: 7. Germline CDR1 is SGHDT and CDR2 is YYEEEE. The CDR3 DNA follows: TGTGCCAGCAGCTTTCCAGCGGGATTTGAAGAGACCCAGTACTTC. It yields the protein CASSFPAGFEETQYF.

This clone came up a few times. V is TRBV28 and J is TRBJ1-2, with TRBD1 identical over 9 bases. V was clipped by 8 bases and J by 6 bases; unmatched bases: 7. The CDR3 contains 13 residues. Germline V CDR1 and CDR2: MDHEN, SYDVKM. The CDR3 is CASRTGASDGYTF. CDR3 DNA: TGTGCCAGCCGGACAGGGGCCTCGGATGGCTACACCTTC.

V is TRBV9 and J is TRBJ2-6, with D maybe TRBD1 (5 bases). The CDR3 is made up of 15 amino acids. The V end lost 0 bases, the J end lost 8 bases, and 12 bases lay between the germline ends. The germline gives CDR1 SGDLS, CDR2 YYNGEE. CDR3 sequence (DNA): TGTGCCAGCAGCGTAGGCCAGGGATGGACCAACGTCCTGACTTTC. Translation: CASSVGQGWTNVLTF. Full variable domain (missing parts from reference TRBV9 and TRBJ2-6): DSGVTQTPKHLITATGQRVTLRCSPRSGDLSVYWYQQSLDQGLQFLIQYYNGEERAKGNILERFSAQQFPDLHSELNLSSLELGDSALYFCASSVGQGWTNVLTFGAGSRLTVL.

This clone was detected once. This chain connects TRBV5-6 to TRBJ2-7; weak D call: TRBD2 (7 bases). CDR1 and CDR2 from the germline V gene are SGHDT and YYEEEE. The CDR3 is 14 amino acids. The ends were cut back, 4 bases at V and 4 bases at J, with 15 bases in the middle. The DNA for the CDR3 is TGTGCCAGCAGCCGTGGACTAGGGGGGTACGAGCAGTACTTC. Amino acids: CASSRGLGGYEQYF. The variable domain in full, completed from reference TRBV5-6 and TRBJ2-7, reads DAGVTQSPTHLIKTRGQQVTLRCSPKSGHDTVSWYQQALGQGPQFIFQYYEEEERQRGNFPDRFSGHQFPNYSSELNVNALLLGDSALYLCASSRGLGGYEQYFGPGTRLTVT.

This clone turned up a few times. V usage is TRBV11-2 and J usage is TRBJ1-2, with a possible D match to TRBD1 (6 bases). Germline CDR1 is SGHAT and CDR2 is FQNNGV. This CDR3 region has 17 residues. The germline V and J ends were trimmed by 5 bases and 4 bases, with 23 bases remaining between them. The CDR3 DNA follows: TGTGCCAGCAGCCCGCCCGGGCCCGGGACACCTTCCTATGGCTACACCTTC. Amino acid sequence: CASSPPGPGTPSYGYTF.

The genes are TRBV28 and TRBJ2-5; 11 nucleotides line up with TRBD2. Germline CDR1 MDHEN, CDR2 SYDVKM. J was trimmed by 4 bases and V by 6 bases; bases with no gene match: 7. The CDR3 totals 15 residues. CDR3 nucleotides: TGTGCCAGCAGAACTAGCGGGAGTATGATAGAGACCCAGTACTTC. Protein: CASRTSGSMIETQYF. The full variable domain, in which reference TRBV28 and TRBJ2-5 provide the parts outside the CDR3, is DVKVTQSSRYLVKRTGEKVFLECVQDMDHENMFWYRQDPGLGLRLIYFSYDVKMKEKGDIPEGYSVSREKKERFSLILESASTNQTSMYLCASRTSGSMIETQYFGPGTRLLVL.

This sequence joins TRBV4-2 and TRBJ2-2; TRBD1 matches at 7 bases. The CDR3 is made up of 13 amino acids. V lost 4 bases, J lost 10 bases, and 6 bases stayed unmatched. Germline V gives CDR1 LGHNA, CDR2 YNFKEQ. The CDR3 spells CASSRQGREELFF. CDR3 coding DNA: TGTGCCAGCAGCCGACAGGGTCGTGAGGAGCTGTTTTTT.

This chain connects TRBV5-1 to TRBJ2-1; TRBD2 aligns across 11 bases. The CDR3 sequence is 19 residues long. Germline CDR1 reads SGHRS; CDR2 reads YFSETQ. Unmatched junction bases numbered 15, after V lost 3 bases and J lost 4 bases. The CDR3 loop reads CASSWSTSGSIPQYNEQFF. CDR3 sequence (DNA): TGCGCCAGCAGCTGGAGTACTAGCGGGAGTATCCCCCAGTACAATGAGCAGTTCTTC.

The rearrangement links TRBV5-4 to TRBJ2-2; 11 bases agree with TRBD2. Unmatched junction bases numbered 3, after V lost 3 bases and J lost 5 bases. The length of the CDR3 is 15 residues. Germline CDR1 SGHNT, CDR2 YYREEE (reference sequence). The CDR3 sequence: CASSSGTSGTGELFF. For the CDR3, the DNA is TGTGCCAGCAGCTCCGGGACTAGCGGTACCGGGGAGCTGTTTTTT.

V usage is TRBV24-1 and J usage is TRBJ2-2, with a weak D call TRBD1 (6 bases). Germline V gene lookup returns CDR1 KGHDR and CDR2 SFDVKD. The CDR3 sequence is 16 residues long. Trimming removed 8 bases at V and 4 bases at J, with 19 bases between. The CDR3 is CATKSHTGLGTGELFF. The CDR3 region has the DNA TGTGCCACCAAATCACATACAGGGTTGGGCACCGGGGAGCTGTTTTTT.

This chain connects TRBV27 to TRBJ1-2; possibly TRBD1 for D (6 bases). The CDR3 runs 14 residues. Germline V gives CDR1 MNHEY, CDR2 SMNVEV (reference sequence). The ends were cut back, 6 bases at V and 6 bases at J, with 17 bases in the middle. CDR3 sequence: CASSTLRRGDGYTF. CDR3 nucleotides: TGTGCCAGCAGCACCCTCCGCAGGGGAGATGGCTACACCTTC.

This clone appeared a single time. The chain uses TRBV20-1 and TRBJ1-1; D is possibly TRBD1 (6 bases). This CDR3 region has 13 residues. V lost 4 bases, J lost 3 bases, and 12 bases lay in between. Germline V CDR1 and CDR2: DFQATT, SNEGSKA (reference sequence). CDR3 loop: CSAIENRDTEAFF. CDR3 nucleotide sequence: TGCAGTGCTATTGAGAACAGGGACACTGAAGCTTTCTTT.

This chain links TRBV16 with TRBJ2-7; 8 bases line up with TRBD1. The CDR3 spans 15 residues. V was pared by 4 bases and J by 5 bases, with 10 bases of the junction left unmatched. CDR1 is KGHSY, CDR2 FQNENV, per germline. CDR3 nucleotides: TGTGCCAGCAGCCTAGGCCGGACAGGGTCTCACGAGCAGTACTTC. This encodes CASSLGRTGSHEQYF.

As regards this clone: One end of the junction fails to match germline, which may point to a read error. This chain joins TRBV2 and TRBJ2-7; possibly TRBD2 for D (6 bases). Germline CDR1 SNHLY, CDR2 FYNNEI. The CDR3 spans 13 residues. The CDR3 DNA reads TGTGCCAGCAGTACCGGGACTTCCTCCGAGCAGTACTTC. This translates into CASSTGTSSEQYF. Based on the CDR3 plus reference TRBV2 and TRBJ2-7, the full variable domain is EPEVTQTPSHQVTQMGQEVILRCVPISNHLYFYWYRQILGQKVEFLVSFYNNEISEKSEIFDDQFSVERPDGSNFTLKIRSTKLEDSAMYFCASSTGTSSEQYFGPGTRLTVT.

The count of this clone is one. This chain connects TRBV6-1 to TRBJ1-4; D is undetermined. CDR3 length equals 16 residues. Deletions cut 3 bases from V and 4 bases from J, with 15 bases between. Germline V gene lookup returns CDR1 MNHNS and CDR2 SASEGT. CDR3 nucleotide sequence: TGTGCCAGCAGTGACGGTTCAGGACTGGATAATGAAAAACTGTTTTTT. Amino acid sequence: CASSDGSGLDNEKLFF.